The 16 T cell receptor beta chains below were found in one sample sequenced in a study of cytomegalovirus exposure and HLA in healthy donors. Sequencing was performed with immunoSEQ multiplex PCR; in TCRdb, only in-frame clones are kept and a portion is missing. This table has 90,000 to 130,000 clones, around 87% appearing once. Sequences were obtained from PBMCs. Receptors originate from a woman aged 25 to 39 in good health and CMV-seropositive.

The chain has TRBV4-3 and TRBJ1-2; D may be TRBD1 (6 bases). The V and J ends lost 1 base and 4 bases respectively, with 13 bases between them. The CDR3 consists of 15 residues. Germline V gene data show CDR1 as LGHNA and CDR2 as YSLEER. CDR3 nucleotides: TGCGCCAGCAGCCAAGCTCGTTTGGACAGCTATGGCTACACCTTC. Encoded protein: CASSQARLDSYGYTF.

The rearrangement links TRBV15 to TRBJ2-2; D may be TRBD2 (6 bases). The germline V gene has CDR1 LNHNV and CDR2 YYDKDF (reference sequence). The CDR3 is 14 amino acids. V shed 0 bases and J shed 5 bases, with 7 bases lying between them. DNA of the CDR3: TGTGCCACCAGCAGAGATCGGGGGACCGGGGAGCTGTTTTTT. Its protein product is CATSRDRGTGELFF. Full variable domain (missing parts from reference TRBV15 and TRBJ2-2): DAMVIQNPRYQVTQFGKPVTLSCSQTLNHNVMYWYQQKSSQAPKLLFHYYDKDFNNEADTPDNFQSRRPNTSFCFLDIRSPGLGDTAMYLCATSRDRGTGELFFGEGSRLTVL.

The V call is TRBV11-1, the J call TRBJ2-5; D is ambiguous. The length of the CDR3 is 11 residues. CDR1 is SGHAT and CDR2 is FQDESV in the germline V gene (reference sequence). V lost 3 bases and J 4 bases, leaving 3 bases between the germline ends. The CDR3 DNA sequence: TGTGCCAGCAGCTTCCGAGAGACCCAGTACTTC. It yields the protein CASSFRETQYF.

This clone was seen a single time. The CDR3 bases are TGTGCCAGCCGCAGTCAGGGTGGTGACTATGGCTACACCTTC. It translates to CASRSQGGDYGYTF. The V call is TRBV2, the J call TRBJ1-2, with D perhaps matching TRBD1 (5 bases). Trimming took off 8 bases at V and 3 bases at J, with 16 bases between the two ends. Germline CDR1 is SNHLY and CDR2 is FYNNEI. The CDR3 runs to 14 residues. The variable domain in full, completed from reference TRBV2 and TRBJ1-2, reads EPEVTQTPSHQVTQMGQEVILRCVPISNHLYFYWYRQILGQKVEFLVSFYNNEISEKSEIFDDQFSVERPDGSNFTLKIRSTKLEDSAMYFCASRSQGGDYGYTFGSGTRLTVV.

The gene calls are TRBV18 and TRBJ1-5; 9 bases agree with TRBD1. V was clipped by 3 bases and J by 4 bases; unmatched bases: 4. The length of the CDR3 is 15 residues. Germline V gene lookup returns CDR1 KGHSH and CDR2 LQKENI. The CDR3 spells CASSPGQGQNQPQHF. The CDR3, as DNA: TGTGCCAGCTCACCTGGACAGGGGCAGAATCAGCCCCAGCATTTT.

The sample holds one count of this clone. CDR3 coding DNA: TGCGCCAGCAGCTTACGCGGTTTGGAAGAGACCCAGTACTTC. This sequence encodes CASSLRGLEETQYF. The chain has TRBV5-1 and TRBJ2-5; D remains ambiguous. Trimming stripped 2 bases from V and 3 bases from J, with 11 bases between. The germline V gene encodes CDR1 SGHRS and CDR2 YFSETQ. The CDR3 covers 14 residues.

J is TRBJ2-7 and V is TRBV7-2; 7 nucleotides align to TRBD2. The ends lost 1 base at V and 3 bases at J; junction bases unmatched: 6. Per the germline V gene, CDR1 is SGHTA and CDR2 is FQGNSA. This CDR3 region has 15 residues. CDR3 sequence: CASSLVAGVGYEQYF. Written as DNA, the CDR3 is TGTGCCAGCAGCTTAGTTGCGGGAGTGGGCTACGAGCAGTACTTC.

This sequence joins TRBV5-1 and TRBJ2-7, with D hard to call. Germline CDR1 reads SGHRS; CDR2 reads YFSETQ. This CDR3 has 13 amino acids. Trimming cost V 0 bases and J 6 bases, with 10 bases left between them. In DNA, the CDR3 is TGCGCCAGCAGCTTGGTTGAGGAAAGCGAGCAGTACTTC. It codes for CASSLVEESEQYF.

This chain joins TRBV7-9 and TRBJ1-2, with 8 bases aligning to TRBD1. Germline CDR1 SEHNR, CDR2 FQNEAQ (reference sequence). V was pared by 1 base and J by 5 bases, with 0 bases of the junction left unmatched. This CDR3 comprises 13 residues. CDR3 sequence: CASSLGTGYGYTF. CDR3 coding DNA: TGTGCCAGCAGCTTAGGGACAGGGTATGGCTACACCTTC. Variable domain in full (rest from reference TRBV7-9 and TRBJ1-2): DTGVSQNPRHKITKRGQNVTFRCDPISEHNRLYWYRQTLGQGPEFLTYFQNEAQLEKSRLLSDRFSAERPKGSFSTLEIQRTEQGDSAMYLCASSLGTGYGYTFGSGTRLTVV.

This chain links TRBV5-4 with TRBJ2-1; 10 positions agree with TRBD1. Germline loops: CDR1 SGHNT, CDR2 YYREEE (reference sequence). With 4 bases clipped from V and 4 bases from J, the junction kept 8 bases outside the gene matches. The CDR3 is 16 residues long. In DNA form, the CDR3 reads TGTGCCAGCAGCCCGAGACAGGGGGCTTCGTACAATGAGCAGTTCTTC. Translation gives CASSPRQGASYNEQFF.

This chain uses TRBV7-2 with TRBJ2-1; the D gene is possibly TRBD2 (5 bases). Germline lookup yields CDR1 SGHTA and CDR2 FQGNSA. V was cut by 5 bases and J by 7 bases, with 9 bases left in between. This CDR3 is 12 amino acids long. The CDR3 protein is CASSPGWNEQFF. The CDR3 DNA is TGTGCCAGCAGCCCGGGGTGGAATGAGCAGTTCTTC.

This chain's CDR3 is CAWRQKGGSEKLFF. CDR3 in DNA: TGTGCCTGGAGGCAGAAGGGTGGGAGTGAAAAACTGTTTTTT. The chain recombines TRBV30 with TRBJ1-4; no clear D. This CDR3 has 14 amino acids. CDR1 and CDR2 from the germline V gene are GTSNPN and SVGIG (reference sequence). The ends were cut back, 3 bases at V and 7 bases at J, with 15 bases in the middle. Combining the CDR3 with reference TRBV30 and TRBJ1-4 gives the whole variable domain SQTIHQWPATLVQPVGSPLSLECTVEGTSNPNLYWYRQAAGRGLQLLFYSVGIGQISSEVPQNLSASRPQDRQFILSSKKLLLSDSGFYLCAWRQKGGSEKLFFGSGTQLSVL.

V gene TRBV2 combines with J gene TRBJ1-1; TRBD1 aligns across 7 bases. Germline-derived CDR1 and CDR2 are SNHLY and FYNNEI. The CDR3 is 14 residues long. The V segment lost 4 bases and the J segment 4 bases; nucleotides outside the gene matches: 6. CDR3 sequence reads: CASSGQGVGTEAFF. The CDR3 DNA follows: TGTGCCAGCAGTGGGCAGGGGGTTGGCACTGAAGCTTTCTTT.

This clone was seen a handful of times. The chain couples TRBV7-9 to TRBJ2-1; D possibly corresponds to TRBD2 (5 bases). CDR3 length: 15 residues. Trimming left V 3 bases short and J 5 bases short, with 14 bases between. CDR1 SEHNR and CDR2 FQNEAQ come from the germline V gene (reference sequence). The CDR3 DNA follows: TGTGCCAGCAGCTTTTTAGCGTTAGCCCACAATGAGCAGTTCTTC. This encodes CASSFLALAHNEQFF.

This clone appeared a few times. CDR3 sequence reads: CASSRGPYGGYTF. For the CDR3, the DNA is TGTGCCAGCAGCAGAGGCCCATATGGGGGCTACACCTTC. The chain links TRBV2 to TRBJ1-2; D is unclear. With 6 bases removed from V and 8 bases from J, the gap between germline ends came to 16 bases. Per germline, CDR1 SNHLY and CDR2 FYNNEI. This CDR3 is 13 amino acids long.

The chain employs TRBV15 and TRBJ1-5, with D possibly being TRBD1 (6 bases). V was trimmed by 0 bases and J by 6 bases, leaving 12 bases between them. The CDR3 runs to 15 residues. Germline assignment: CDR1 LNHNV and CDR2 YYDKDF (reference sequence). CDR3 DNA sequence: TGTGCCACCAGCAGAGATTTGGCAGGGGTTCAGCCCCAGCATTTT. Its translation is CATSRDLAGVQPQHF.